These T cell receptor beta chains were read from a single sample in a study of T cell repertoires in cytomegalovirus infection. One entry per CDR3 protein results from TCRdb running MiXCR on the reads. Among a few hundred thousand distinct CDR3 sequences listed, more than 8% were seen once. Sequencing was done on a sample of PBMCs. Receptors were obtained from a human donor in good health (CMV status not recorded). Some clones in this sample may be carry-over from other donors' samples. Each CDR3 is given without its conserved first and last residue.

j_call v_call cdr3_aa
TRBJ2-1 TRBV7-2 ASSQTKTLGQF
TRBJ1-6 TRBV7-2 ASSPTDRGFSPLH
TRBJ1-3 TRBV28 ASSSHGSPGNTIY
TRBJ2-7 TRBV28 ASRGGVGEQY
TRBJ2-1 TRBV6-6 ASSYSVSSGVEQF
TRBJ2-3 TRBV6-2/TRBV6-3 ASSYLHLTDTQY
TRBJ2-1 TRBV20-1 SAPISGHNEQF
TRBJ2-5 TRBV6-6 ASTLGETQY
TRBJ1-5 TRBV12-3/TRBV12-4 ASSSGQPQH
TRBJ1-3 TRBV7-2 ASSNRQGNSNTIY
TRBJ2-1 TRBV4-2 ASSQEAGGAPNEQF
TRBJ2-1 TRBV11-3 ASSSGLAGGVEQF
TRBJ2-1 TRBV6-1 ASRKLAVSYNEQF
TRBJ2-1 TRBV6-2/TRBV6-3 ASSYPSHRGGYNEQF
TRBJ2-7 TRBV27 ASSFSGGSSHEQY
TRBJ1-6 TRBV7-2 ASSLGPGNWVSPLH
TRBJ1-1 TRBV29-1 SVTPAPNTEAF
TRBJ2-4 TRBV15 ATRTGAKNIQY
TRBJ2-7 TRBV6-6 ASSLSGGGDEQY
TRBJ1-1 TRBV4-1 ASSQDSAGMNTEAF
TRBJ2-5 TRBV7-2 ASRYGGAQETRY
TRBJ2-5 TRBV3-1 ASSRILAGGPTMY
TRBJ2-5 TRBV15 ATSKGRAGAGETQY
TRBJ2-7 TRBV29-1 SVGRGGTSYEQY
TRBJ2-7 TRBV4-1 ASSQAGTGFYEQY
TRBJ1-5 TRBV7-6 ATETHINQPQH
TRBJ2-1 TRBV18 ASSPLVRGGENNEQF
TRBJ1-5 TRBV6-5 ASSPDILGNQPQH
TRBJ2-5 TRBV7-2 ASSLLNSGSGGVQETQY
TRBJ1-2 TRBV10-3 AISGGYGYT
TRBJ2-7 TRBV7-2 ASSLEASLYEQY
TRBJ2-7 TRBV15 ATSRLTGGSYEQY
TRBJ2-7 TRBV5-1 ASSSGTSGPYEQY
TRBJ2-1 TRBV27 ASSPDVGAPTRF
TRBJ2-5 TRBV7-2 ASSLAQGTQY
TRBJ2-5 TRBV20-1 SASKGGTQETQY
TRBJ1-1 TRBV7-2 ASSLAGSKTPNTEAF
TRBJ1-5 TRBV7-9 ASSFNTGPINQPQH
TRBJ2-1 TRBV5-1 ASSTATSGGNNEQF
TRBJ2-7 TRBV7-9 ASSSLERGSSYEQY
TRBJ1-6 TRBV7-9 ASRPPGQGLSPLH
TRBJ1-1 TRBV20-1 SARLGRGGNTEAF
TRBJ2-3 TRBV20-1 SARAPRLAGTNTQY
TRBJ2-3 TRBV24-1 ATSGPTSGEPPDTQY
TRBJ2-1 TRBV7-2 ASSALAGGPYNEQF
TRBJ2-5 TRBV11-2 ASSFMPRTETQY
TRBJ2-7 TRBV7-6 ASSLVGGAYEQY
TRBJ2-3 TRBV7-2 ASSPSSGGRDTQY